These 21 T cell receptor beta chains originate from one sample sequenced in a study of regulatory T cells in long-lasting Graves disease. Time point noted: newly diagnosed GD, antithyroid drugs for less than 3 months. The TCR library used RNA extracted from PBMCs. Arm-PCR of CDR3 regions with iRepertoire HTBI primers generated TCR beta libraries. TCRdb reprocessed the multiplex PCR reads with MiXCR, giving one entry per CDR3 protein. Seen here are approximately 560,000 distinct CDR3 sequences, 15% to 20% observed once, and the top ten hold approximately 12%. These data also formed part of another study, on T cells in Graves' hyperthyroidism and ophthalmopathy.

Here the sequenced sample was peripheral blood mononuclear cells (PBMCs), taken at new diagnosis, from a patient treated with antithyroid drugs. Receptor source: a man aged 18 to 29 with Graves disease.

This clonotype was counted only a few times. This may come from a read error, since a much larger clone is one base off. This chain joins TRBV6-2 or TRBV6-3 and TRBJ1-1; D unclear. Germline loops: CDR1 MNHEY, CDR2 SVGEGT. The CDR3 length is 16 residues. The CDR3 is CANSESSRIPLTEAFF. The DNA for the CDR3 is TGTGCCAACAGTGAATCTAGCCGGATACCTCTAACTGAAGCTTTCTTT.

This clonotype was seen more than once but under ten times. The CDR3 sequence is CASSYSRRAETQYF. In DNA form, the CDR3 reads TGTGCCAGCAGTTACTCTCGCAGGGCGGAGACCCAGTACTTC. The chain has TRBV6-5 and TRBJ2-5, with a possible D match to TRBD1 (5 bases). The CDR3 extends over 14 amino acids. Germline V gives CDR1 MNHEY, CDR2 SVGAGI. The ends were cut back, 0 bases at V and 5 bases at J, with 10 bases in the middle.

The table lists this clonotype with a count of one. The CDR3 bases are TGCAGTCCCCTTCGTCAGAACACTGAAGCTTTCTTT. Translation gives CSPLRQNTEAFF. The rearrangement uses TRBV20-1 and TRBJ1-1; no clear D gene. CDR3 length: 12 residues. Germline loops: CDR1 DFQATT, CDR2 SNEGSKA (reference sequence). Trimming removed 8 bases at V and 1 base at J, with 11 bases between.

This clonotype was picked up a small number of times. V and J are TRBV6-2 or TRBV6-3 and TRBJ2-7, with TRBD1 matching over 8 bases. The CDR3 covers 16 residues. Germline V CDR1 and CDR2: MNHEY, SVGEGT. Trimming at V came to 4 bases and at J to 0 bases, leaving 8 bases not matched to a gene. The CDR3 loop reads CASSLTGTGASYEQYF. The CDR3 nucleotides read TGTGCCAGCAGTTTAACCGGGACAGGAGCCTCCTACGAGCAGTACTTC.

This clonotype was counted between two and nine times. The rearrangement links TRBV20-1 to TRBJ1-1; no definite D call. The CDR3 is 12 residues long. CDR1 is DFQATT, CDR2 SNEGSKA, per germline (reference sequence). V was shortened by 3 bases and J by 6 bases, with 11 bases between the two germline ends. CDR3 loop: CSARKGSSEAFF. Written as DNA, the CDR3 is TGCAGTGCTAGGAAAGGGAGCTCTGAAGCTTTCTTT.

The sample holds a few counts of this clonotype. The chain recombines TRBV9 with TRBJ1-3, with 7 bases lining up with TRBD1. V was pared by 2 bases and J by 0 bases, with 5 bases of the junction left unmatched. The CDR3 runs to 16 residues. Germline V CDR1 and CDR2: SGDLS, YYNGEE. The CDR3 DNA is TGTGCCAGCAGCGTCTCGACAGGGCCCTCTGGAAACACCATATATTTT. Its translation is CASSVSTGPSGNTIYF.

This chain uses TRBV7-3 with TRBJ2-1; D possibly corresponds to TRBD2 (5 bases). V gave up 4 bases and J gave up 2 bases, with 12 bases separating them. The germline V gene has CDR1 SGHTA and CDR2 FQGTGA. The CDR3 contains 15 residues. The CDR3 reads CASSSTSSPYNEQFF. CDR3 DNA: TGTGCCAGCAGCTCAACTAGTTCTCCCTACAATGAGCAGTTCTTC.

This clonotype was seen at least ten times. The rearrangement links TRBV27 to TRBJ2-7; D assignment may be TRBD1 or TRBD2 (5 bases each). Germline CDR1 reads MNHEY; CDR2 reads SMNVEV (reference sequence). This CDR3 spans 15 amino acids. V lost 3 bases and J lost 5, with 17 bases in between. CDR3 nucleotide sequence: TGTGCCAGCAGTTTTGGGGGTGAGGAGAGCAACGAGCAGTACTTC. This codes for CASSFGGEESNEQYF.

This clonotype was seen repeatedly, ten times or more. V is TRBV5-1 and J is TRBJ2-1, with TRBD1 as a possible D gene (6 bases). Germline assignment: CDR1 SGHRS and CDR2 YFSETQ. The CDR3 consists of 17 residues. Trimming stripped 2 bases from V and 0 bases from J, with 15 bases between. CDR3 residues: CASSFGTIAGSYNEQFF. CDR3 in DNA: TGCGCCAGCAGCTTCGGGACAATCGCTGGCTCCTACAATGAGCAGTTCTTC.

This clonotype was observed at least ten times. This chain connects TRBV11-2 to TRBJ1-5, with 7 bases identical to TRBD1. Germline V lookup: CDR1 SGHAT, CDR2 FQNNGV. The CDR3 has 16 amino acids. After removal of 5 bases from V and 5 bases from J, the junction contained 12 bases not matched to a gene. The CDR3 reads CASSPGGGGMDQPQHF. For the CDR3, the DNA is TGTGCCAGCAGCCCAGGGGGAGGGGGCATGGATCAGCCCCAGCATTTT.

CDR3 in amino acids: CASGLAGGPVWSEQFF. The CDR3 DNA follows: TGTGCCAGCGGTCTAGCGGGAGGGCCGGTTTGGAGTGAGCAGTTCTTC. The rearrangement uses TRBV6-1 and TRBJ2-1; TRBD2 matches at 12 bases. CDR1 and CDR2 (germline): MNHNS, SASEGT. The V gene end was trimmed by 8 bases and the J gene end by 9 bases; junction bases not matched to a gene: 14. The CDR3 length is 16 residues.

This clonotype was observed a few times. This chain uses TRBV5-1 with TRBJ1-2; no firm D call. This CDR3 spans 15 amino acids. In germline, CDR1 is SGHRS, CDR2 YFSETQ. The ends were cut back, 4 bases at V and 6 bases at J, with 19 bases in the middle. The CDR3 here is CASSPVDIGIHGYTF. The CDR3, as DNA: TGCGCCAGCAGCCCGGTAGACATAGGGATCCATGGCTACACCTTC.

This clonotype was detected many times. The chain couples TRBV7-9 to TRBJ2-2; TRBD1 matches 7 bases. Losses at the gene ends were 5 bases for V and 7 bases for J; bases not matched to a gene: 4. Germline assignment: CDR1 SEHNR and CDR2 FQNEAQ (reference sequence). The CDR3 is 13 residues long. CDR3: CASSPTGIGELFF. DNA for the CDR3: TGTGCCAGCAGCCCGACAGGGATCGGGGAGCTGTTTTTT.

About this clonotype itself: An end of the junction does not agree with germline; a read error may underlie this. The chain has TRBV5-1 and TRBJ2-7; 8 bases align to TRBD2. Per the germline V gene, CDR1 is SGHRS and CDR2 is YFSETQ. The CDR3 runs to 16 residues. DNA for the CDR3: TGTGCCAGCAGCTGGGGGGGTGCGGGAGGATCCTACGAGCAGTACTTC. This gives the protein CASSWGGAGGSYEQYF. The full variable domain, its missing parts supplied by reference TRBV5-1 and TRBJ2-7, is KAGVTQTPRYLIKTRGQQVTLSCSPISGHRSVSWYQQTPGQGLQFLFEYFSETQRNKGNFPGRFSGRQFSNSRSEMNVSTLELGDSALYLCASSWGGAGGSYEQYFGPGTRLTVT.

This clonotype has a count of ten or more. CDR3 region: CASSLGTGWNEQFF. As DNA, the CDR3 is TGTGCCAGCAGCTTGGGGACAGGGTGGAATGAGCAGTTCTTC. The V and J genes are TRBV7-9 and TRBJ2-1, with 9 positions matching TRBD1. After removal of 3 bases from V and 7 bases from J, the junction contained 4 bases not matched to a gene. This CDR3 is built from 14 residues. CDR1 SEHNR and CDR2 FQNEAQ come from the germline V gene (reference sequence).

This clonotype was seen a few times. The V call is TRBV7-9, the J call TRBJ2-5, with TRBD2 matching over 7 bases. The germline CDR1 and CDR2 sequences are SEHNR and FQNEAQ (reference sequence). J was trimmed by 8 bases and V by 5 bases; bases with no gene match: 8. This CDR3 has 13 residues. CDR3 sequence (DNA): TGTGCCAGCAGCCGAATGGGGGGGGAAACCCAGTACTTC. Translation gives CASSRMGGETQYF.

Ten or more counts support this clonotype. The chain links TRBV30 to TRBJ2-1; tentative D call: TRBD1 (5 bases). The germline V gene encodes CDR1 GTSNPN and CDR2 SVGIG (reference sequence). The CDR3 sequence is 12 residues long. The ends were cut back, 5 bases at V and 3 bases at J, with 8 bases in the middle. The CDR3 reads CAWADSYNEQFF. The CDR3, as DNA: TGTGCCTGGGCTGACAGCTACAATGAGCAGTTCTTC. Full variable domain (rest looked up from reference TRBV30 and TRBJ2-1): SQTIHQWPATLVQPVGSPLSLECTVEGTSNPNLYWYRQAAGRGLQLLFYSVGIGQISSEVPQNLSASRPQDRQFILSSKKLLLSDSGFYLCAWADSYNEQFFGPGTRLTVL.

DNA for the CDR3: TGTGCCAGTAGTATAGGACAGGGGGCTGGTGGCTACACCTTC. The encoded protein is CASSIGQGAGGYTF. The rearrangement joins TRBV19 to TRBJ1-2; 10 nucleotides align to TRBD1. Per the germline V gene, CDR1 is LNHDA and CDR2 is SQIVND (reference sequence). V shed 1 base, J shed 7 bases, and the junction held 3 bases outside the gene matches. CDR3 length: 14 amino acids.

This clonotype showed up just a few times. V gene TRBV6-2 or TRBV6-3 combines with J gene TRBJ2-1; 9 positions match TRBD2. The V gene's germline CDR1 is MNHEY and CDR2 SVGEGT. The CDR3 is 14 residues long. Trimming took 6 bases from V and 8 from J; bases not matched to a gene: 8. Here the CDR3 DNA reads TGTGCCAGCAGACCGGGACTAGCTCTCTATGAGCAGTTCTTC. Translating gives CASRPGLALYEQFF.

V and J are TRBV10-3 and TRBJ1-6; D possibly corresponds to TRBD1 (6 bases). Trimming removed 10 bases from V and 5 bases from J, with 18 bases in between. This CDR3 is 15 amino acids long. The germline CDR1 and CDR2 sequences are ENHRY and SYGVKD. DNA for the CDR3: TGTGCCAGCATCCCATGGGGACACGATAATTCACCCCTCCACTTT. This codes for CASIPWGHDNSPLHF.

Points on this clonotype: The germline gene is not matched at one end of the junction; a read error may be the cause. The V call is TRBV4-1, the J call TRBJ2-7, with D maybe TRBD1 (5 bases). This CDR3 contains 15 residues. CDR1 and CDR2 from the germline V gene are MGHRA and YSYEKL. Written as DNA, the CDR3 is TGCGCCAGCAGCGAAGACGAAGGACATCCCTACGAGCAGTACTTC. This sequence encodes CASSEDEGHPYEQYF.